This note documents a single T cell receptor (beta chain) sequence. Its specificity is not known. Measured with immunoSEQ multiplex PCR; TCRdb has only the in-frame clones, and not every one. Of 25,000 to 35,000 clones listed, more than 70% were seen once; the top ten hold about 32%. This entry belongs to a study of vaccination effects on CD4 cells after COVID-19. The CDR3 extends over 8 amino acids. The V gene lost 6 bases and the J gene lost 15 bases, with 6 bases spanning the gap. Germline V gene lookup returns CDR1 SEHNR and CDR2 FQNEAQ (reference sequence). Under the ViraFEST assay, PBMC were stimulated with viral peptide pools so that antigen-specific CD4+ T cells expanded. Sequencing was performed afterwards. The culture ran for around nine days, and then CD4+ T cells were isolated. Vaccine recipients lacked prior SARS-CoV-2 infection and had negative nucleocapsid antibodies.

The J gene is TRBJ2-1, the V gene TRBV7-9; D unclear. This specimen was CD4+ T cells from PBMCs cultured with SARS-CoV-2 spike peptides, taken before COVID-19 vaccination. The receptor's source is a human donor who received a COVID-19 vaccine. The CDR3 region is CASSPLFF. CDR3 bases: TGTGCCAGCAGTCCTCTGTTCTTC.